The 10 T cell receptor beta chains reported below all come from one sample, sequenced in a study of blood T cell repertoires in COVID-19. Method: immunoSEQ multiplex PCR; TCRdb's copy keeps in-frame clones and lacks some. This sample has over 250,000 clones, with approximately 84% found just once. Material: peripheral blood. These TCRs come from a human donor with COVID-19, enrolled during active disease. The donor label of this sample is uncertain.

This clone showed up just once. The gene calls are TRBV19 and TRBJ1-1; 8 nucleotides agree with TRBD1. Losses at the gene ends were 2 bases for V and 7 bases for J; bases not matched to a gene: 6. This CDR3 has 14 residues. The germline V gene has CDR1 LNHDA and CDR2 SQIVND (reference sequence). CDR3 DNA: TGTGCCAGTAGTATACAGGGGGCGAGGAATGAAGCTTTCTTT. Translation: CASSIQGARNEAFF.

The rearrangement uses TRBV7-3 and TRBJ1-1; D unclear. V lost 3 bases and J 4 bases, leaving 6 bases between the germline ends. Germline V gives CDR1 SGHTA, CDR2 FQGTGA. This CDR3 region has 12 residues. This chain's CDR3 is CASSFKLTEAFF. CDR3 nucleotides: TGTGCCAGCAGCTTCAAACTCACTGAAGCTTTCTTT.

This rearrangement joins TRBV30 to TRBJ1-1; D might be TRBD1 (6 bases). Trimming took off 3 bases at V and 2 bases at J, with 19 bases between the two ends. The CDR3 covers 16 residues. Per the germline V gene, CDR1 is GTSNPN and CDR2 is SVGIG (reference sequence). The chain's CDR3 is CAWSRLTTGYNTEAFF. The CDR3 DNA reads as TGTGCCTGGAGCCGGCTTACAACAGGGTATAACACTGAAGCTTTCTTT.

The CDR3 protein is CSVRQTLNTEAFF. DNA for the CDR3: TGCAGCGTTCGACAGACTCTGAACACTGAAGCTTTCTTT. The genes are TRBV29-1 and TRBJ1-1, with D possibly matching TRBD1 (5 bases). The CDR3 extends over 13 amino acids. The germline gives CDR1 SQVTM, CDR2 ANQGSEA. Trimming pared 5 bases from V and 0 bases from J, leaving 10 bases between.

The chain recombines TRBV30 with TRBJ2-7, with 7 positions matching TRBD1. Per germline, CDR1 GTSNPN and CDR2 SVGIG (reference sequence). The V gene end was trimmed by 1 base and the J gene end by 2 bases; junction bases not matched to a gene: 8. The CDR3 length is 15 residues. The CDR3 region has the DNA TGTGCCTGGAGTGCACCGTACAGGGGAGCCTACGAGCAGTACTTC. The encoded protein is CAWSAPYRGAYEQYF.

This clone was counted a single time. This rearrangement joins TRBV4-1 to TRBJ2-7, with D possibly matching TRBD2 (6 bases). CDR3 length: 18 residues. Germline lookup yields CDR1 MGHRA and CDR2 YSYEKL. V was clipped by 1 base and J by 1 base, with 20 bases between them. DNA of the CDR3: TGCGCCAGCAGCCAAGCTATCGGTCAAAGGAGGGGTTCCTACGAGCAGTACTTC. Translating gives CASSQAIGQRRGSYEQYF.

The V gene is TRBV7-6, the J gene TRBJ2-7; 11 bases map to TRBD1. Losses at the gene ends were 5 bases for V and 4 bases for J; bases not matched to a gene: 7. There are 15 residues in the CDR3. Germline loops: CDR1 SGHVS, CDR2 FNYEAQ. DNA of the CDR3: TGTGCCAGCAGCGGGAGGACAGGGGGCGGGTACGAGCAGTACTTC. Translating gives CASSGRTGGGYEQYF.

The gene calls are TRBV27 and TRBJ1-6; a possible D gene is TRBD1 (5 bases). The V and J ends lost 5 bases and 4 bases respectively, with 12 bases between them. Germline V gene data show CDR1 as MNHEY and CDR2 as SMNVEV (reference sequence). The CDR3 runs to 15 residues. CDR3 sequence: CASSLRTSYNSPLHF. The CDR3 bases are TGTGCCAGCAGTCTTCGGACATCGTATAATTCACCCCTCCACTTT.

The chain links TRBV7-3 to TRBJ2-3; 7 bases are a match to TRBD2. The CDR3 totals 17 residues. Unmatched junction bases numbered 13, after V lost 1 base and J lost 6 bases. Germline V CDR1 and CDR2: SGHTA, FQGTGA. In DNA form, the CDR3 reads TGTGCCAGCAGCTTAAACCCCCCCGGCGGGAGTATTGATACGCAGTATTTT. Its translation: CASSLNPPGGSIDTQYF. The whole variable domain, remainder taken from reference TRBV7-3 and TRBJ2-3, is GAGVSQTPSNKVTEKGKYVELRCDPISGHTALYWYRQSLGQGPEFLIYFQGTGAADDSGLPNDRFFAVRPEGSVSTLKIQRTERGDSAVYLCASSLNPPGGSIDTQYFGPGTRLTVL.

The V and J genes are TRBV6-1 and TRBJ2-1; D might be TRBD2 (5 bases). This CDR3 has 15 amino acids. The V gene lost 3 bases and the J gene lost 9 bases, with 18 bases spanning the gap. Germline V gene data show CDR1 as MNHNS and CDR2 as SASEGT. The chain's CDR3 is CASSDPASEGTEQFF. The CDR3 region has the DNA TGTGCCAGCAGTGACCCAGCCTCAGAGGGTACTGAGCAGTTCTTC.